Below, 17 T cell receptor beta chains from the same sample are listed, as sequenced in a study of beta chain features in type 1 diabetes. General observations from the study: For Type 1 diabetes patients, all four CD4+ subsets carried TCRB CDR3s that were moderately but significantly shorter.

The entirety of the isolated RNA underwent reverse transcription, so expressed TCRB transcripts were sequenced. Method: immunoSEQ multiplex PCR; TCRdb's copy keeps in-frame clones and lacks some. The sample shows approximately 730,000 clones, around an eighth of them seen only once. For these TCRs, the target antigens are not known. The sequenced material came from naive CD4+ T cells from blood. The receptor set was obtained from a man aged 18 to 29 with type 1 diabetes.

The chain combines TRBV4-1 with TRBJ1-1; D is possibly TRBD1 (5 bases). This CDR3 is 15 amino acids long. V was cut by 3 bases and J by 1 base, with 12 bases left in between. CDR1 and CDR2 (germline): MGHRA, YSYEKL. The CDR3 region is CASSQGPDRNTEAFF. The CDR3 region has the DNA TGCGCCAGCAGCCAGGGACCAGACAGGAACACTGAAGCTTTCTTT.

The chain links TRBV14 to TRBJ2-5; 8 bases line up with TRBD2. The germline gives CDR1 SGHDN, CDR2 FVKESK. The CDR3 is 15 amino acids. The V segment lost 6 bases and the J segment 5 bases; nucleotides outside the gene matches: 11. CDR3 in amino acids: CASRLSGTSRETQYF. The DNA of the CDR3 is TGTGCCAGCAGGCTATCCGGGACTAGTAGGGAGACCCAGTACTTC.

This clone has just a few counts. V is TRBV28 and J is TRBJ2-7, with TRBD1 matching 8 bases. The V segment lost 6 bases and the J segment 0 bases; nucleotides outside the gene matches: 4. The CDR3 has 14 amino acids. CDR1 and CDR2 from the germline V gene are MDHEN and SYDVKM. CDR3 loop: CASRRQGSSYEQYF. The CDR3 region has the DNA TGTGCCAGCAGAAGACAGGGGAGCTCCTACGAGCAGTACTTC.

CDR3: CASSSTVSGANVLTF. As DNA, the CDR3 is TGTGCCAGCAGCTCGACAGTCTCTGGGGCCAACGTCCTGACTTTC. V gene TRBV7-6 combines with J gene TRBJ2-6; D may be TRBD1 (5 bases). The CDR3 runs to 15 residues. V was shortened by 4 bases and J by 0 bases, with 7 bases between the two germline ends. Germline V CDR1 and CDR2: SGHVS, FNYEAQ.

The table lists this clone with a few counts. As DNA, the CDR3 is TGTGCCAGCAGCGTAGCGGCAGGCTATGGCTACACCTTC. Protein: CASSVAAGYGYTF. V is TRBV9 and J is TRBJ1-2; no clear D gene. The ends were cut back, 0 bases at V and 4 bases at J, with 7 bases in the middle. The CDR3 is made up of 13 amino acids. Germline V gene lookup returns CDR1 SGDLS and CDR2 YYNGEE.

There are a few counts of this clone. This chain links TRBV19 with TRBJ1-6; D perhaps matches TRBD1 (5 bases). The V end was cut by 5 bases, the J end by 5 bases, with 16 bases between. This CDR3 contains 16 residues. CDR1 and CDR2 from the germline V gene are LNHDA and SQIVND (reference sequence). CDR3 coding DNA: TGTGCCAGTAGTCCCGGCGGGACCGTAAATAATTCACCCCTCCACTTT. This sequence encodes CASSPGGTVNNSPLHF.

The chain couples TRBV30 to TRBJ1-6; 9 positions agree with TRBD1. Germline CDR1 reads GTSNPN; CDR2 reads SVGIG (reference sequence). This CDR3 is built from 15 residues. The V segment lost 0 bases and the J segment 7 bases; nucleotides outside the gene matches: 4. The CDR3 reads CAWSVGQGENSPLHF. The CDR3 DNA is TGTGCCTGGAGTGTGGGACAGGGTGAAAATTCACCCCTCCACTTT.

The rearrangement uses TRBV11-3 and TRBJ2-2, with 14 nucleotides matching TRBD2. Germline V gene sequence: CDR1 SGHNT, CDR2 YENEEA. V dropped 5 bases and J dropped 7; count of bases not matched to a gene: 9. This CDR3 has 17 amino acids. DNA of the CDR3: TGTGCCAGCAGCCACGGGACTAGCGGGGGAGGTAACGGGGAGCTGTTTTTT. Amino acids: CASSHGTSGGGNGELFF.

This clone appeared a few times. The rearrangement uses TRBV7-9 and TRBJ1-1; no definite D call. This CDR3 is 14 amino acids long. V was clipped by 5 bases and J by 5 bases, with 15 bases between them. Germline CDR1 and CDR2: SEHNR and FQNEAQ (reference sequence). CDR3 coding DNA: TGTGCCAGCAGCCAAGGTGAAGCGAGGACTGAAGCTTTCTTT. Its translation: CASSQGEARTEAFF.

This clone was observed a few times. The chain employs TRBV6-1 and TRBJ2-5; 7 positions match TRBD1. Germline CDR1 is MNHNS and CDR2 is SASEGT. The CDR3 runs 14 residues. V was pared by 5 bases and J by 5 bases, with 8 bases of the junction left unmatched. The CDR3 sequence is CASSSPGQKETQYF. As DNA, the CDR3 is TGTGCCAGCAGTTCACCGGGACAGAAGGAGACCCAGTACTTC.

There are a few counts of this clone. The rearrangement links TRBV30 to TRBJ2-5, with unresolved D. The V gene lost 3 bases and the J gene lost 1 base, with 15 bases spanning the gap. CDR3 length: 15 residues. From germline, CDR1 is GTSNPN and CDR2 SVGIG (reference sequence). The CDR3 region is CAWSANGPSQETQYF. The CDR3 nucleotides are TGTGCCTGGAGCGCTAATGGACCCTCCCAAGAGACCCAGTACTTC.

The rearrangement links TRBV6-1 to TRBJ2-6; D remains ambiguous. V lost 5 bases, J lost 0 bases, and 8 bases lay in between. The CDR3 is 15 residues long. Per germline, CDR1 MNHNS and CDR2 SASEGT. The CDR3 reads CASSPHDSGANVLTF. The CDR3 nucleotides read TGTGCCAGCAGTCCTCATGACTCTGGGGCCAACGTCCTGACTTTC.

This clone was counted only a few times. The V and J genes are TRBV29-1 and TRBJ2-2, with D uncertain. Germline V gives CDR1 SQVTM, CDR2 ANQGSEA. Deletions cut 6 bases from V and 1 base from J, with 12 bases between. The CDR3 is 14 amino acids. The CDR3 DNA is TGCAGCGTCCATAAAGAATTGAACACCGGGGAGCTGTTTTTT. It specifies CSVHKELNTGELFF.

This clone appeared a few times. The rearrangement links TRBV18 to TRBJ2-5; D gene ambiguous. From germline, CDR1 is KGHSH and CDR2 LQKENI. The CDR3 sequence is 13 residues long. V dropped 6 bases and J dropped 0 bases, with 8 bases sitting between them. The CDR3 DNA sequence: TGTGCCAGCTCTTACGCCGACCAAGAGACCCAGTACTTC. Amino acid sequence: CASSYADQETQYF.

This clone showed up just a few times. The chain carries TRBV29-1 and TRBJ1-4, with TRBD1 matching over 9 bases. V gave up 4 bases and J gave up 6 bases; unmatched junction bases: 0. The CDR3 runs 12 residues. Germline values: CDR1 SQVTM, CDR2 ANQGSEA. The CDR3 spells CSVGDRDEKLFF. As DNA, the CDR3 is TGCAGCGTTGGGGACAGGGATGAAAAACTGTTTTTT.

This clone was counted a few times. V gene TRBV28 combines with J gene TRBJ2-7; 7 bases match TRBD1. Germline lookup yields CDR1 MDHEN and CDR2 SYDVKM. V dropped 4 bases and J dropped 3; count of bases not matched to a gene: 15. This CDR3 spans 17 amino acids. CDR3 residues: CASSSTGTAKAYYEQYF. CDR3 bases: TGTGCCAGCAGTTCTACCGGGACAGCAAAAGCTTACTACGAGCAGTACTTC.

The V and J genes are TRBV9 and TRBJ2-7; perhaps TRBD2 as D (6 bases). The CDR3 extends over 16 amino acids. Trimming removed 2 bases from V and 1 base from J, with 16 bases in between. Germline CDR1 SGDLS, CDR2 YYNGEE. For the CDR3, the DNA is TGTGCCAGCAGCGTCGCGGGGCACAGTACTTCCTACGAGCAGTACTTC. Its translation: CASSVAGHSTSYEQYF.